This T cell receptor beta chain originates from a study of regulatory T cells in long-lasting Graves disease. Overall study context: Persistence in Graves' disease required over 5 years of antithyroid drugs plus positive TSH receptor antibodies.

Germline V lookup: CDR1 SGHVS, CDR2 FQNEAQ. V lost 2 bases, J lost 2 bases, and 7 bases lay in between. This CDR3 is built from 14 residues. Building the TCR beta libraries relied on iRepertoire HTBI primers, and CDR3 regions underwent Arm-PCR. TCRdb redid the calling of the multiplex PCR reads with MiXCR, one entry per CDR3 protein. Among roughly 300,000 distinct CDR3 sequences, around 21% were seen once, and the ten largest hold 45% to 70%. Noted time point: persistent/refractory GD, antithyroid drugs over 5 years with positive TRAb. There was RNA extracted from PBMCs, and the TCR library was made from it. Graves' disease diagnosis used American Thyroid Association guidelines. The study's findings and limits: Results may be inaccurate due to the small sample size. The study found lower TCR diversity in persistent Graves' patients than in newly diagnosed ones.

A word on this clonotype: Its specificity is unknown.

This clonotype originated in a female donor with Graves disease. The specimen comprised peripheral blood mononuclear cells (PBMCs), sampled when the disease was refractory, from a patient treated with antithyroid drugs. This chain uses TRBV7-8 with TRBJ2-1; D is unresolved. The CDR3 loop is CASSLIRPYNEQFF. The CDR3 nucleotides read TGTGCCAGCAGCTTAATCAGGCCCTACAATGAGCAGTTCTTC.